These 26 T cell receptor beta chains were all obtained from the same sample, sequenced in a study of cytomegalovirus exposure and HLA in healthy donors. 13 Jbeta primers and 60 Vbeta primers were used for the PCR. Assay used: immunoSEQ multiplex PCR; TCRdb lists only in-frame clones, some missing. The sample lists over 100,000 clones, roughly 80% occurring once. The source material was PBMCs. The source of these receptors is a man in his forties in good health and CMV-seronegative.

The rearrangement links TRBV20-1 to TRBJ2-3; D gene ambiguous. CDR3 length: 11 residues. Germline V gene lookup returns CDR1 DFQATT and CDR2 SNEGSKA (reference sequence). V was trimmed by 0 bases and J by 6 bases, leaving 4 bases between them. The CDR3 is CSARDRDTQYF. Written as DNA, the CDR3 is TGCAGTGCTAGAGATCGGGATACGCAGTATTTT.

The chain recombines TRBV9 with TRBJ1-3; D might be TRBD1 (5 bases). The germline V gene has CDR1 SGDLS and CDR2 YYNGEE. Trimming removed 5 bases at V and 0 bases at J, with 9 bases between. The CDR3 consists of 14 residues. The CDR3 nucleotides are TGTGCCAGCAGTCCCCAGGGCTCTGGAAACACCATATATTTT. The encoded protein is CASSPQGSGNTIYF.

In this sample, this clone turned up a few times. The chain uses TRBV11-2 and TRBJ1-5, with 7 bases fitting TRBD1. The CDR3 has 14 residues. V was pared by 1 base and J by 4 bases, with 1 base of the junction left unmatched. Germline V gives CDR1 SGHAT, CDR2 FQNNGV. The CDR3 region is CASSLAGGNQPQHF. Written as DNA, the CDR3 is TGTGCCAGCAGCTTAGCAGGGGGTAATCAGCCCCAGCATTTT.

The CDR3 reads CASSSGTSNTEAFF. The CDR3 DNA reads as TGCGCCAGCAGCTCCGGGACATCCAACACTGAAGCTTTCTTT. The genes are TRBV5-1 and TRBJ1-1; a weak D match, TRBD1 (6 bases). V gave up 3 bases and J gave up 2 bases, with 11 bases separating them. This CDR3 has 14 amino acids. The germline V gene has CDR1 SGHRS and CDR2 YFSETQ.

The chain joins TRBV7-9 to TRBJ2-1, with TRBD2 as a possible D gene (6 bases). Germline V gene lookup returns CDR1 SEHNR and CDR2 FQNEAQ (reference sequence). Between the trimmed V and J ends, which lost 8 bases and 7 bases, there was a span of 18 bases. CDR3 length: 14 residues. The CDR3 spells CASFGGRFWNEQFF. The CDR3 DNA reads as TGTGCCAGCTTTGGGGGGAGGTTCTGGAATGAGCAGTTCTTC.

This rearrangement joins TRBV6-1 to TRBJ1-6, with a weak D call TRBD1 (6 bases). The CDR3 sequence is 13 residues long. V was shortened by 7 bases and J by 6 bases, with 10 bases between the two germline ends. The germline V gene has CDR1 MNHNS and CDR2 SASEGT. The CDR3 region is CASKRTANSPLHF. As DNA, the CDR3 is TGTGCCAGCAAAAGGACAGCTAATTCACCCCTCCACTTT.

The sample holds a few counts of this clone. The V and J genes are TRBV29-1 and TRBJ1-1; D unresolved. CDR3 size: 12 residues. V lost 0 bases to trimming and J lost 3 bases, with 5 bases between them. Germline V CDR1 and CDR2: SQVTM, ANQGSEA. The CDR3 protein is CSVEDPYTEAFF. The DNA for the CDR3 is TGCAGCGTTGAAGATCCGTACACTGAAGCTTTCTTT.

CDR3 nucleotides: TGTGCCAGTAGTCCGACAGGGAATAGAGGGGCGAGTCAGCCCCAGCATTTT. Translation: CASSPTGNRGASQPQHF. J is TRBJ1-5 and V is TRBV19, with 7 positions matching TRBD1. The length of the CDR3 is 17 residues. Germline trimming cut 5 bases from V and 6 bases from J; bases unmatched to any gene: 16. The germline V gene has CDR1 LNHDA and CDR2 SQIVND (reference sequence).

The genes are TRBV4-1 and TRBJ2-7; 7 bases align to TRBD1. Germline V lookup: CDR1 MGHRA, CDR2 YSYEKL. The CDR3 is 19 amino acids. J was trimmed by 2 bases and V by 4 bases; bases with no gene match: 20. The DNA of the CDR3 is TGCGCCAGCAGCCCTGGCCACCTACGTGACCGGGACAGTACCTACGAGCAGTACTTC. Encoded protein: CASSPGHLRDRDSTYEQYF.

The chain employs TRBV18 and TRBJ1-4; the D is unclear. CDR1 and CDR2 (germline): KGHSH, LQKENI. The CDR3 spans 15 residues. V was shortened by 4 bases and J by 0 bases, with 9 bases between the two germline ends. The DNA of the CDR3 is TGTGCCAGCTCACAACGGGAAGCAACTAATGAAAAACTGTTTTTT. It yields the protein CASSQREATNEKLFF. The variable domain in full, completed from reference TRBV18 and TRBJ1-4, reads NAGVMQNPRHLVRRRGQEARLRCSPMKGHSHVYWYRQLPEEGLKFMVYLQKENIIDESGMPKERFSAEFPKEGPSILRIQQVVRGDSAAYFCASSQREATNEKLFFGSGTQLSVL.

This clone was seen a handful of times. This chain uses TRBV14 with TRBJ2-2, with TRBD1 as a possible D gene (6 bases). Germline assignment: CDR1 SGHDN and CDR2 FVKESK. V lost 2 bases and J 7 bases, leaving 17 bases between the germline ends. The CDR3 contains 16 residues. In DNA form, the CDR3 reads TGTGCCAGCAGCCAATACGAGGACAGCCAGGACGGGGAGCTGTTTTTT. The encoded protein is CASSQYEDSQDGELFF.

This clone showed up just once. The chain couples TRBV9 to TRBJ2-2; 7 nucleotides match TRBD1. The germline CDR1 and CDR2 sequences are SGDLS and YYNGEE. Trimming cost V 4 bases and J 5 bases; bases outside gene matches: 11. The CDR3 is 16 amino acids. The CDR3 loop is CASSPRLQGNTGELFF. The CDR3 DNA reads TGTGCCAGCAGCCCTAGGCTACAGGGGAATACCGGGGAGCTGTTTTTT. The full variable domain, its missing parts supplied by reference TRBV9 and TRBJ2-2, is DSGVTQTPKHLITATGQRVTLRCSPRSGDLSVYWYQQSLDQGLQFLIQYYNGEERAKGNILERFSAQQFPDLHSELNLSSLELGDSALYFCASSPRLQGNTGELFFGEGSRLTVL.

CDR3 nucleotides: TGTGCCAGCAGCTTAGCGGGGAGGGGGGGATACAATGAGCAGTTCTTC. This gives the protein CASSLAGRGGYNEQFF. The rearrangement joins TRBV7-2 to TRBJ2-1; the D gene is possibly TRBD2 (7 bases). The V gene's germline CDR1 is SGHTA and CDR2 FQGNSA. The CDR3 is 16 residues long. Trimming left V 0 bases short and J 4 bases short, with 13 bases between. The full variable domain, its missing parts supplied by reference TRBV7-2 and TRBJ2-1, is GAGVSQSPSNKVTEKGKDVELRCDPISGHTALYWYRQSLGQGLEFLIYFQGNSAPDKSGLPSDRFSAERTGGSVSTLTIQRTQQEDSAVYLCASSLAGRGGYNEQFFGPGTRLTVL.

CDR3 in DNA: TGTGCCAGCAGTGTACCTAGCGGGTTATACAATGAGCAGTTCTTC. Protein product: CASSVPSGLYNEQFF. The V gene is TRBV2, the J gene TRBJ2-1, with TRBD2 matching 8 bases. Trimming removed 4 bases from V and 4 bases from J; junction bases left unmatched: 6. The CDR3 length is 15 residues. CDR1 and CDR2 from the germline V gene are SNHLY and FYNNEI.

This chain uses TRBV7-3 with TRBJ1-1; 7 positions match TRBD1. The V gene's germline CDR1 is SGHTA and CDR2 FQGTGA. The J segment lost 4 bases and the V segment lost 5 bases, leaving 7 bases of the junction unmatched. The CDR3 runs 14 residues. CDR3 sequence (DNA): TGTGCCAGCAGCCCCGAGACAGGGAGCACTGAAGCTTTCTTT. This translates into CASSPETGSTEAFF.

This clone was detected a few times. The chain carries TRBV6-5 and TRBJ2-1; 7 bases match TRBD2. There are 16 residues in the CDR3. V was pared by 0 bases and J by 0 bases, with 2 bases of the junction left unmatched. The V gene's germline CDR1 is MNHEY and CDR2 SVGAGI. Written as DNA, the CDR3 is TGTGCCAGCAGTTACTCGGGGGGGGGCTCCTACAATGAGCAGTTCTTC. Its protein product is CASSYSGGGSYNEQFF.

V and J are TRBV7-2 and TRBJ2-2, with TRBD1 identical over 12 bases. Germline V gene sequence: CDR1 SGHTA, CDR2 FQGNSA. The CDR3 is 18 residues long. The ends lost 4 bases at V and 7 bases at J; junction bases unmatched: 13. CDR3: CASSWRLRDRGQSGELFF. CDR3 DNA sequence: TGTGCCAGCAGCTGGCGACTCCGGGACAGGGGGCAGAGCGGGGAGCTGTTTTTT.

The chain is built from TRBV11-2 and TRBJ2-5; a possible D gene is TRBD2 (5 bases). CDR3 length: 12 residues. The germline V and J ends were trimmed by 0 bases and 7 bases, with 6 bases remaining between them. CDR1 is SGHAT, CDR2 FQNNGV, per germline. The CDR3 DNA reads TGTGCCAGCAGCTTAGATCGGGGGACCCAGTACTTC. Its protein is CASSLDRGTQYF.

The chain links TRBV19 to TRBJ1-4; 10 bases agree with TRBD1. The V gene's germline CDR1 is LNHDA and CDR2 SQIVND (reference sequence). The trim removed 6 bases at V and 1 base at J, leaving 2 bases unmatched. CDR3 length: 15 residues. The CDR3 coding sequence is TGTGCCAGTAGCGGACAGGGGGGAACTAATGAAAAACTGTTTTTT. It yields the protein CASSGQGGTNEKLFF.

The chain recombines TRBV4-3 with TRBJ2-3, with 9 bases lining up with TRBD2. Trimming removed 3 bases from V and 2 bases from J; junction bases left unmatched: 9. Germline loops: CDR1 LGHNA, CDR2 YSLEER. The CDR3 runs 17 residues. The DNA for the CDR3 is TGCGCCAGCAGCCAGATGGCAGCGGGGGGAAACACAGATACGCAGTATTTT. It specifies CASSQMAAGGNTDTQYF.

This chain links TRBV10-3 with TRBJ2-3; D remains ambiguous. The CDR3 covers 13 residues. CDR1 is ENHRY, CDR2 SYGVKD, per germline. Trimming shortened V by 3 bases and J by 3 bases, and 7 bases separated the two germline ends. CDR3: CAISEYQTDTQYF. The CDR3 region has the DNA TGTGCCATCAGTGAATACCAGACAGATACGCAGTATTTT.

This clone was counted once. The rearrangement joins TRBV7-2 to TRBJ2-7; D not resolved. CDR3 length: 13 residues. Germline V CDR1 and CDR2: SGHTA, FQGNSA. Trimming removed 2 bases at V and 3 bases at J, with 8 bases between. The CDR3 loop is CASSLTWFYEQYF. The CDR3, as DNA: TGTGCCAGCAGCTTAACTTGGTTCTACGAGCAGTACTTC.

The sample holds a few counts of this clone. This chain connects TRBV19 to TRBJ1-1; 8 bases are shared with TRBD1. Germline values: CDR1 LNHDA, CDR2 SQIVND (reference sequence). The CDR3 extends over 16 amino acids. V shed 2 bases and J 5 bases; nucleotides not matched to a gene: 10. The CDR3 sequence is CASSIPAGQGGTEAFF. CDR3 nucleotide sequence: TGTGCCAGTAGTATACCAGCCGGACAGGGCGGGACTGAAGCTTTCTTT.

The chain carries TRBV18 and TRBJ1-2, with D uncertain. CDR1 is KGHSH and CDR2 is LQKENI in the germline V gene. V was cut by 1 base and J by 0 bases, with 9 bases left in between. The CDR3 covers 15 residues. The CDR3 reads CASSPLAGSNYGYTF. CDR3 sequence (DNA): TGTGCCAGCTCACCACTAGCGGGATCTAACTATGGCTACACCTTC.

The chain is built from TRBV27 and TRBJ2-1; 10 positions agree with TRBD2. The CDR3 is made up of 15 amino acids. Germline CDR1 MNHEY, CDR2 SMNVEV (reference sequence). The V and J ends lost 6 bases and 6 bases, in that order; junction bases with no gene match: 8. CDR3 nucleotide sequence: TGTGCCAGCAGCTCCGGGACTAGCGTCGGCAATGAGCAGTTCTTC. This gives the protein CASSSGTSVGNEQFF.

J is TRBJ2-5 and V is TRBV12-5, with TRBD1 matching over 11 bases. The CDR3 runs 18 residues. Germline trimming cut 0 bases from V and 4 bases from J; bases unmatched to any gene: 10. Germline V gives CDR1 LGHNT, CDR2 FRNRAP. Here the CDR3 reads CASGLVISGQGAGETQYF. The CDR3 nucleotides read TGTGCTAGTGGTTTGGTAATCTCAGGACAGGGGGCAGGAGAGACCCAGTACTTC.